This TCR beta chain is drawn from a study of lymphopenia after photon versus proton radiotherapy. Data came from immunoSEQ multiplex PCR; TCRdb stores just in-frame clones and leaves some out. This sample has about 40,000 clones, with around 84% found just once. Trimming took 7 bases from V and 3 from J, leaving 13 bases between them. The germline CDR1 and CDR2 sequences are ENHRY and SYGVKD. The CDR3 length is 14 residues. The sample was peripheral blood, taken from a patient treated with proton-based radiotherapy. V gene TRBV10-3 combines with J gene TRBJ1-3; D is perhaps TRBD1 (6 bases). This clonotype was sampled from a woman between 65 and 79 years old with pancreatic cancer. Some clones in this sample may be carry-over from other donors' samples. This chain's CDR3 is CAITMDRFGNTIYF. CDR3 DNA sequence: TGTGCCATCACCATGGACAGATTTGGAAACACCATATATTTT.